These 4 T cell receptor beta chains came from one sample sequenced in a study of CXCR3-negative and CXCR3-positive naive CD8 T cells. The TRB cDNA libraries were prepared by 5' RACE with UMI labels. Reprocessing the 5' RACE reads, TCRdb reports a single entry for every CDR3 protein and omits DNA. This sample's table reports nearly 45,000 distinct CDR3 sequences. The sequenced sample consisted of memory CD8+ T cells from blood. These receptors were taken from a human donor in good health. Some clones in this sample may be carry-over from other donors' samples.

V is TRBV9 and J is TRBJ2-7; TCRdb indicates TRBD2, and absent DNA this call remains unverified. The CDR3 length is 15 residues. Germline assignment: CDR1 SGDLS and CDR2 YYNGEE. The CDR3 reads CASSPRSGVAYEQYF.

The rearrangement uses TRBV20-1 and TRBJ2-1; TCRdb designates TRBD2, a call that cannot be tested without DNA. CDR1 and CDR2 (germline): DFQATT, SNEGSKA (reference sequence). The CDR3 consists of 12 residues. The CDR3 protein is CSADREYNEQFF.

The genes are TRBV6-2 or TRBV6-3 and TRBJ1-2; with no DNA, the TCRdb D assignment of TRBD1 cannot be verified. The CDR3 loop spans 15 amino acids. Germline V gives CDR1 MNHEY, CDR2 SVGEGT. CDR3 protein: CASSPPGRLNYGYTF.

This chain uses TRBV6-5 with TRBJ1-1. CDR3 size: 15 residues. Germline V CDR1 and CDR2: MNHEY, SVGAGI. CDR3 loop: CASSYSWPLGTEAFF.